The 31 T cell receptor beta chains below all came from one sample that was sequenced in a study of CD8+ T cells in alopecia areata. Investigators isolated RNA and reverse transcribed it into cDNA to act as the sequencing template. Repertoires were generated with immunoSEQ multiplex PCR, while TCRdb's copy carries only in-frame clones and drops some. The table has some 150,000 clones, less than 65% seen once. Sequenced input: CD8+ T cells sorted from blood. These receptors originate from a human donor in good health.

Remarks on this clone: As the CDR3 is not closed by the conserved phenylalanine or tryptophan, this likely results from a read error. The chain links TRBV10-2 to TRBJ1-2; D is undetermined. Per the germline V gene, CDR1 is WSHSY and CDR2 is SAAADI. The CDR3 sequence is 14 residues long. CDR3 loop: CASSESSDVYGYTS. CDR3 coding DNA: TGCGCCAGCAGTGAGTCGAGCGATGTATATGGTTACACCTCC.

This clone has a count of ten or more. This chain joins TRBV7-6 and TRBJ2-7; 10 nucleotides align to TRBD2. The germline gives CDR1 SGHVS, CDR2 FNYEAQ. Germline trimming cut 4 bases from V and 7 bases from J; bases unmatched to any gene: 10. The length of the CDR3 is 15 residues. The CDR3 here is CASSSTPSGSREQYF. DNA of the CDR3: TGTGCCAGCAGCTCCACACCTAGCGGGAGCAGGGAGCAGTACTTC. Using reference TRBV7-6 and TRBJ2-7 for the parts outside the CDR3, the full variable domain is GAGVSQSPRYKVTKRGQDVALRCDPISGHVSLYWYRQALGQGPEFLTYFNYEAQQDKSGLPNDRFSAERPEGSISTLTIQRTEQRDSAMYRCASSSTPSGSREQYFGPGTRLTVT.

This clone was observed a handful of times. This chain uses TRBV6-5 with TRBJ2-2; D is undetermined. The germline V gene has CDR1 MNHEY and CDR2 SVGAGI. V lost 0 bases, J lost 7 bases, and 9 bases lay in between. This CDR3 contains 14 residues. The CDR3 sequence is CASSYSSSDGELFF. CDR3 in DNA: TGTGCCAGCAGTTACTCTAGTTCGGACGGGGAGCTGTTTTTT.

The CDR3 loop reads CASRRTSGRTDTQYF. In nucleotides, the CDR3 is TGTGCCAGCAGGAGGACTAGCGGGAGGACAGATACGCAGTATTTT. V gene TRBV2 combines with J gene TRBJ2-3; the match to TRBD2 covers 14 bases. V lost 6 bases, J lost 3 bases, and 2 bases stayed unmatched. This CDR3 has 15 residues. Germline lookup yields CDR1 SNHLY and CDR2 FYNNEI.

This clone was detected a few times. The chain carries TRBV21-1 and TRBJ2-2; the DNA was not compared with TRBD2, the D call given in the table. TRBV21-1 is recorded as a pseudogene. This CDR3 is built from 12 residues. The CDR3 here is CAGRSEAGELFF. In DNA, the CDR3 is TGTGCCGGACGATCGGAGGCCGGGGAGCTGTTTTTT.

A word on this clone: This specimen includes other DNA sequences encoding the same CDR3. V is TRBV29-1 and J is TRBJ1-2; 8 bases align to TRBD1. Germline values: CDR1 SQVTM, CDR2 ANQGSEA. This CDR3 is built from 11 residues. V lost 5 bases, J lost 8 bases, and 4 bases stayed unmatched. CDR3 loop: CSVRDRLGYTF. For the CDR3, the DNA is TGCAGCGTTCGGGACAGGCTCGGCTACACCTTC. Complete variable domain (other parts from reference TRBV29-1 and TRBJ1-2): SAVISQKPSRDICQRGTSLTIQCQVDSQVTMMFWYRQQPGQSLTLIATANQGSEATYESGFVIDKFPISRPNLTFSTLTVSNMSPEDSSIYLCSVRDRLGYTFGSGTRLTVV.

CDR3: CAISELKGETQYF. The CDR3 DNA follows: TGTGCCATCAGTGAGTTGAAGGGGGAGACCCAGTACTTC. The chain employs TRBV10-3 and TRBJ2-5; the D gene is possibly TRBD1 (5 bases). Germline-derived CDR1 and CDR2 are ENHRY and SYGVKD. The CDR3 length is 13 residues. Deletions cut 1 base from V and 5 bases from J, with 8 bases between.

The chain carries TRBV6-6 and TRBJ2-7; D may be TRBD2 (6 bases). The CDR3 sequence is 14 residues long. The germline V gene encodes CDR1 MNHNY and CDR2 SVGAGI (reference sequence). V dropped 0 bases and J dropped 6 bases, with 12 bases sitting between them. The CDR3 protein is CASSYSTGSSEQYF. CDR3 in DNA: TGTGCCAGCAGTTACTCGACCGGGAGTAGCGAGCAGTACTTC.

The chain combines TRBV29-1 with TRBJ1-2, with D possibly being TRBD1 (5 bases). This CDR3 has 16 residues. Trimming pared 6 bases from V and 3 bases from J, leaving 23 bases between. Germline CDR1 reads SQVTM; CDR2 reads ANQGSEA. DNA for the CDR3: TGCAGCGTCTCAACGGATAGACGGGGGGGATACTATGGCTACACCTTC. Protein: CSVSTDRRGGYYGYTF.

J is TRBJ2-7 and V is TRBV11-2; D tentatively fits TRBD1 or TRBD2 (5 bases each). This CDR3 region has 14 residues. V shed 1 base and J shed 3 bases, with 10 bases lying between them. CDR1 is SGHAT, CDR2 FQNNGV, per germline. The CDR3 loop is CASSLGGVIYEQYF. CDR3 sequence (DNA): TGTGCCAGCAGCTTAGGAGGGGTAATCTACGAGCAGTACTTC. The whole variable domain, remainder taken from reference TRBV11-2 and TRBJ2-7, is EAGVAQSPRYKIIEKRQSVAFWCNPISGHATLYWYQQILGQGPKLLIQFQNNGVVDDSQLPKDRFSAERLKGVDSTLKIQPAKLEDSAVYLCASSLGGVIYEQYFGPGTRLTVT.

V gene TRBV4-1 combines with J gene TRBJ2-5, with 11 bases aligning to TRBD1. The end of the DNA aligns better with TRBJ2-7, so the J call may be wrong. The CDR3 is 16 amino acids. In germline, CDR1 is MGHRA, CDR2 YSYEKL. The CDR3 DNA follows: TGCGCCAGCAGCCAAGATCCGGACAGGGGGCTTGGCGAGCAGTACTTC. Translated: CASSQDPDRGLGEQYF.

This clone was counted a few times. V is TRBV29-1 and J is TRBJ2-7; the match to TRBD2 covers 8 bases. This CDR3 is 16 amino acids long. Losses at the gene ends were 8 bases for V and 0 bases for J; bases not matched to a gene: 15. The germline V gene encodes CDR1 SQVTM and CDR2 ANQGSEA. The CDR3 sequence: CSFSGGMDGHSYEQYF. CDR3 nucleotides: TGCAGCTTCTCGGGGGGGATGGACGGGCACTCCTACGAGCAGTACTTC.

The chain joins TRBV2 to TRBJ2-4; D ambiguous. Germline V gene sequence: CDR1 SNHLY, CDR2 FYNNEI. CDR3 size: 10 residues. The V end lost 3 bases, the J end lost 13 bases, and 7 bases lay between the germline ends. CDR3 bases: TGTGCCAGCAGTGAGGGCCAGCAGTACTTC. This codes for CASSEGQQYF.

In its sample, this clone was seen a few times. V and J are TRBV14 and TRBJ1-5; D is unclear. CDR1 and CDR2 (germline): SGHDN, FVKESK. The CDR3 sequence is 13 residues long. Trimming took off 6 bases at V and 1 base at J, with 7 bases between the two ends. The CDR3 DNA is TGTGCCAGCAGACTACTGAGCAATCAGCCCCAGCATTTT. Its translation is CASRLLSNQPQHF.

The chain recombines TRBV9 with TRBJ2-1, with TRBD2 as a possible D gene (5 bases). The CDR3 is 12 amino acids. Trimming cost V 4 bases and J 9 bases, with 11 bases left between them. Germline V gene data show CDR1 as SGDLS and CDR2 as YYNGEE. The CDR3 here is CASSPQGGEQFF. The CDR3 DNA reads TGTGCCAGCAGCCCCCAAGGAGGTGAGCAGTTCTTC.

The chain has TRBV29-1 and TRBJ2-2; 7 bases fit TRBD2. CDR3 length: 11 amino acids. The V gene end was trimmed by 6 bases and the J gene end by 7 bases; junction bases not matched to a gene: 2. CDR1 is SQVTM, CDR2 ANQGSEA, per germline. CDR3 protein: CSVWGGGELFF. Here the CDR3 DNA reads TGCAGCGTCTGGGGGGGCGGGGAGCTGTTTTTT.

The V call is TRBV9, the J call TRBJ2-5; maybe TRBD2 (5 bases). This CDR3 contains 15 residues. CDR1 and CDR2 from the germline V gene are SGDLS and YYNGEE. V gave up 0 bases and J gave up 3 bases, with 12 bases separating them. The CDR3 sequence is CASSVGGRREETQYF. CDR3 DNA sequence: TGTGCCAGCAGCGTAGGTGGGAGAAGGGAAGAGACCCAGTACTTC.

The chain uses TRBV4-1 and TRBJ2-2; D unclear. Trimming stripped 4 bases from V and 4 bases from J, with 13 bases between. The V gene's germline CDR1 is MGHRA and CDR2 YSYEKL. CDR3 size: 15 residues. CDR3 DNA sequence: TGCGCCAGCAGCCTACAGTTCGGGTCCACCGGGGAGCTGTTTTTT. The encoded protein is CASSLQFGSTGELFF.

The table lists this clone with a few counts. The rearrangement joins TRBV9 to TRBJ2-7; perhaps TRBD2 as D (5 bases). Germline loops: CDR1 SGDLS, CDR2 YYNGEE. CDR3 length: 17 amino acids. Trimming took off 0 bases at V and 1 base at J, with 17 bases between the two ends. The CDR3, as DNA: TGTGCCAGCAGCGTAGCTCCGACGACCCCGGGGTCCTACGAGCAGTACTTC. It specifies CASSVAPTTPGSYEQYF.

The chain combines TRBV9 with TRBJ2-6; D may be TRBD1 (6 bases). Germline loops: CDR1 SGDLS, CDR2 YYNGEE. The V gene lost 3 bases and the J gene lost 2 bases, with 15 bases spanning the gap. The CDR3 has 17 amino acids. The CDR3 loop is CASSDPPHRAGANVLTF. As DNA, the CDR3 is TGTGCCAGCAGCGACCCGCCCCACAGGGCTGGGGCCAACGTCCTGACTTTC.

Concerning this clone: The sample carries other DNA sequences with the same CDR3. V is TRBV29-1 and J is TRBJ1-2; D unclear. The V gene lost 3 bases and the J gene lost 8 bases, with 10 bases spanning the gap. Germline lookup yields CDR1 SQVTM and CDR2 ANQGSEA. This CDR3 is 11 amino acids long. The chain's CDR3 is CSVEVKSGYTF. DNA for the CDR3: TGCAGCGTTGAGGTGAAGAGCGGCTACACCTTC.

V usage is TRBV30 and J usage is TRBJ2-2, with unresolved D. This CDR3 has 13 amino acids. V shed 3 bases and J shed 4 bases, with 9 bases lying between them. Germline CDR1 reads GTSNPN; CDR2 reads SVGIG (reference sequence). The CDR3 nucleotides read TGTGCCTGGAGCCCAAGTATCACCGGGGAGCTGTTTTTT. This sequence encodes CAWSPSITGELFF.

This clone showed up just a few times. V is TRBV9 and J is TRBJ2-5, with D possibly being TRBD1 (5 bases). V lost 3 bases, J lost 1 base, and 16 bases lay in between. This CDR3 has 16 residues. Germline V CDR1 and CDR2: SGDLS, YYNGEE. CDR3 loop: CASSALSGHGQETQYF. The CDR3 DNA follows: TGTGCCAGCAGCGCCCTTTCAGGGCACGGCCAAGAGACCCAGTACTTC.

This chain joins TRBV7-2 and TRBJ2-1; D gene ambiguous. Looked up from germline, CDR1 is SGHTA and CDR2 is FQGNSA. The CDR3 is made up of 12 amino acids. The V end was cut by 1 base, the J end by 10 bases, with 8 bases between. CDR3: CASSLGRREQFF. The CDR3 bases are TGTGCCAGCAGCTTAGGACGGCGAGAGCAGTTCTTC. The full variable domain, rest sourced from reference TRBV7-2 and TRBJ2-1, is GAGVSQSPSNKVTEKGKDVELRCDPISGHTALYWYRQSLGQGLEFLIYFQGNSAPDKSGLPSDRFSAERTGGSVSTLTIQRTQQEDSAVYLCASSLGRREQFFGPGTRLTVL.

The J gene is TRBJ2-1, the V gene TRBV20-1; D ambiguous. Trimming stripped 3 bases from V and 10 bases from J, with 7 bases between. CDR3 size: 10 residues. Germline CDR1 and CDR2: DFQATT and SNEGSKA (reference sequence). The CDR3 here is CSASLREQFF. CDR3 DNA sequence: TGCAGTGCTAGTTTACGCGAGCAGTTCTTC.

The CDR3 region has the DNA TGCAGCGTATGGACAGTGAATGGCTACACCTTC. This gives the protein CSVWTVNGYTF. V usage is TRBV29-1 and J usage is TRBJ1-2; tentative D call: TRBD1 (6 bases). Trimming removed 6 bases from V and 6 bases from J, with 11 bases in between. In germline, CDR1 is SQVTM, CDR2 ANQGSEA. The CDR3 spans 11 residues.

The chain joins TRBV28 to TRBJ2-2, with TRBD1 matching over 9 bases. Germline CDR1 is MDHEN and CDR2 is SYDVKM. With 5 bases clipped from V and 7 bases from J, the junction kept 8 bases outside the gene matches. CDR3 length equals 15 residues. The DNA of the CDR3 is TGTGCCAGCAGTCCCGGGACAGGGCATAGCGGGGAGCTGTTTTTT. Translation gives CASSPGTGHSGELFF.

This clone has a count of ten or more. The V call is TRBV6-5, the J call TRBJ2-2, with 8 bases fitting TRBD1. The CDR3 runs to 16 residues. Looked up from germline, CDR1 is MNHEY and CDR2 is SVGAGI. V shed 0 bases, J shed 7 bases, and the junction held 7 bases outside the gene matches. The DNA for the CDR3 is TGTGCCAGCAGTTACTCGACAGGGGCGCTTGGCGGGGAGCTGTTTTTT. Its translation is CASSYSTGALGGELFF.

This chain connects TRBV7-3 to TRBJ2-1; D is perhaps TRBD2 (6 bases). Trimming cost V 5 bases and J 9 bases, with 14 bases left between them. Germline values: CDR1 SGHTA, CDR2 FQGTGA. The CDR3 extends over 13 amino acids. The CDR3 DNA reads TGTGCCAGCAGCCGGGGCCCGGGAGTTGAGCAGTTCTTC. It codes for CASSRGPGVEQFF.

For the CDR3, the DNA is TGTGCCAGCAGCCCGTCCCCAGGACTAGGATGGGGTGAGCAGTTCTTC. Amino acid sequence: CASSPSPGLGWGEQFF. This chain uses TRBV14 with TRBJ2-1, with 7 nucleotides matching TRBD2. CDR1 and CDR2 (germline): SGHDN, FVKESK. With 4 bases clipped from V and 9 bases from J, the junction kept 15 bases outside the gene matches. The CDR3 extends over 16 amino acids.

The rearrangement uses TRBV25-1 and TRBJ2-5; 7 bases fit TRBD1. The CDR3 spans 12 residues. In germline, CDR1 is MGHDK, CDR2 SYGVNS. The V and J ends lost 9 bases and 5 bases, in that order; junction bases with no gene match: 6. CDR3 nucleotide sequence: TGTGCCAGTGAGACAGGGCTGGAGACCCAGTACTTC. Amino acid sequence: CASETGLETQYF. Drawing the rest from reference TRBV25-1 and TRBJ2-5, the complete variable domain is EADIYQTPRYLVIGTGKKITLECSQTMGHDKMYWYQQDPGMELHLIHYSYGVNSTEKGDLSSESTVSRIRTEHFPLTLESARPSHTSQYLCASETGLETQYFGPGTRLLVL.